One and the same sample provided the 19 T cell receptor beta chains below, sequenced in a study of cytotoxic CD8 clonotypes in ibrutinib-treated CLL. Profiling relied on immunoSEQ multiplex PCR, and the TCRdb table lists in-frame clones only, not all of them. The sample has tens of thousands of clones, roughly 50% seen once. The material sequenced was PBMCs, taken after 12 months of ibrutinib treatment. These TCRs come from a human donor with chronic lymphocytic leukemia.

This clone was seen a few times. V is TRBV5-1 and J is TRBJ2-4; 12 bases are shared with TRBD2. V lost 3 bases to trimming and J lost 0 bases; unmatched junction nucleotides: 4. This CDR3 contains 17 residues. The germline V gene encodes CDR1 SGHRS and CDR2 YFSETQ. DNA of the CDR3: TGCGCCAGCAGCTCCACGACTAGCGGGGGAGCCAAAAACATTCAGTACTTC. Translation gives CASSSTTSGGAKNIQYF.

The rearrangement uses TRBV5-1 and TRBJ2-5; D unresolved. Per the germline V gene, CDR1 is SGHRS and CDR2 is YFSETQ. This CDR3 contains 15 residues. V lost 2 bases and J 5 bases, leaving 16 bases between the germline ends. The CDR3 DNA reads TGCGCCAGCAGCTTCGACGGCCTTTTAGGGGAGACCCAGTACTTC. This encodes CASSFDGLLGETQYF.

The rearrangement joins TRBV7-8 to TRBJ2-7; TRBD1 matches at 9 bases. Trimming removed 5 bases from V and 0 bases from J; junction bases left unmatched: 11. Germline V gives CDR1 SGHVS, CDR2 FQNEAQ. The CDR3 is 17 amino acids. CDR3 nucleotide sequence: TGTGCCAGCAGCAGCGTGCCGGGACAGGGCACCTCCTACGAGCAGTACTTC. It is translated as CASSSVPGQGTSYEQYF.

V and J are TRBV5-4 and TRBJ2-2; D possibly corresponds to TRBD1 (5 bases). There are 12 residues in the CDR3. Per germline, CDR1 SGHNT and CDR2 YYREEE (reference sequence). Trimming took 4 bases from V and 6 from J, leaving 7 bases between them. Here the CDR3 DNA reads TGTGCCAGCAGCAGGGGTTCCGGGGAGCTGTTTTTT. Its translation is CASSRGSGELFF. The whole variable domain, remainder taken from reference TRBV5-4 and TRBJ2-2, is ETGVTQSPTHLIKTRGQQVTLRCSSQSGHNTVSWYQQALGQGPQFIFQYYREEENGRGNFPPRFSGLQFPNYSSELNVNALELDDSALYLCASSRGSGELFFGEGSRLTVL.

V gene TRBV18 combines with J gene TRBJ1-2, with D possibly TRBD1 on 6 matching bases. The length of the CDR3 is 15 residues. The ends were cut back, 2 bases at V and 8 bases at J, with 18 bases in the middle. The germline V gene encodes CDR1 KGHSH and CDR2 LQKENI. The CDR3 reads CASSPGVGGRRGYTF. For the CDR3, the DNA is TGTGCCAGCTCACCAGGCGTTGGGGGGCGCAGAGGCTACACCTTC.

This rearrangement joins TRBV6-6 to TRBJ1-2; 8 positions agree with TRBD1. CDR3 length: 15 residues. The V segment lost 0 bases and the J segment 6 bases; nucleotides outside the gene matches: 6. Germline V gene sequence: CDR1 MNHNY, CDR2 SVGAGI (reference sequence). CDR3 nucleotide sequence: TGTGCCAGCAGTTACTCCTCAGGACAGGGAGATGGCTACACCTTC. As protein: CASSYSSGQGDGYTF.

This clone was recorded once. This sequence joins TRBV7-9 and TRBJ1-1, with unresolved D. This CDR3 has 13 residues. Per the germline V gene, CDR1 is SEHNR and CDR2 is FQNEAQ (reference sequence). V was cut by 1 base and J by 4 bases, with 7 bases left in between. The chain's CDR3 is CASSLGSPTEAFF. Written as DNA, the CDR3 is TGTGCCAGCAGCTTAGGGAGCCCCACTGAAGCTTTCTTT.

This chain connects TRBV10-3 to TRBJ2-7; the D gene is possibly TRBD2 (6 bases). The germline gives CDR1 ENHRY, CDR2 SYGVKD. V was trimmed by 3 bases and J by 4 bases, leaving 13 bases between them. The CDR3 is 14 residues long. This CDR3 is CAISDPGGGYEQYF. CDR3 bases: TGTGCCATCAGTGACCCAGGTGGGGGGTACGAGCAGTACTTC.

The chain recombines TRBV6-4 with TRBJ2-3, with TRBD1 matching 7 bases. CDR3 length: 16 residues. Germline-derived CDR1 and CDR2 are MRHNA and SNTAGT. Trimming cost V 5 bases and J 3 bases; bases outside gene matches: 11. CDR3 sequence reads: CASSQDRRIGTDTQYF. CDR3 DNA sequence: TGTGCCAGCAGTCAGGACAGGCGAATTGGGACAGATACGCAGTATTTT.

This chain connects TRBV9 to TRBJ1-1; D is unclear. V was cut by 4 bases and J by 2 bases, with 9 bases left in between. This CDR3 contains 13 residues. Germline CDR1 and CDR2: SGDLS and YYNGEE. CDR3 in amino acids: CASSHKLNTEAFF. The CDR3 DNA sequence: TGTGCCAGCAGCCACAAGCTCAACACTGAAGCTTTCTTT.

The CDR3 DNA is TGTGCCAGCAGCTTACAGGTCACGGGGGGAACTAATGAAAAACTGTTTTTT. Translation: CASSLQVTGGTNEKLFF. J is TRBJ1-4 and V is TRBV7-2; D perhaps matches TRBD1 (5 bases). This CDR3 region has 17 residues. CDR1 SGHTA and CDR2 FQGNSA come from the germline V gene. V dropped 2 bases and J dropped 1 base, with 14 bases sitting between them.

This clone turned up a few times. The chain has TRBV5-4 and TRBJ2-1, with 13 bases aligning to TRBD2. The CDR3 is 16 amino acids. Unmatched junction bases numbered 8, after V lost 4 bases and J lost 7 bases. The germline gives CDR1 SGHNT, CDR2 YYREEE (reference sequence). The CDR3 protein is CASSPLGLAGENEQFF. CDR3 bases: TGTGCCAGCAGCCCTTTAGGACTAGCGGGAGAAAATGAGCAGTTCTTC.

This clone was found a few times. The J gene is TRBJ1-1, the V gene TRBV7-9, with 9 positions matching TRBD1. This CDR3 contains 16 residues. In germline, CDR1 is SEHNR, CDR2 FQNEAQ (reference sequence). Trimming removed 5 bases from V and 7 bases from J; junction bases left unmatched: 14. CDR3 DNA sequence: TGTGCCAGCAGCCCTAGGGGGACAGGGCAAGGCGGTGAAGCTTTCTTT. Translating gives CASSPRGTGQGGEAFF. The variable domain in full, with the rest retrieved from reference TRBV7-9 and TRBJ1-1, is DTGVSQNPRHKITKRGQNVTFRCDPISEHNRLYWYRQTLGQGPEFLTYFQNEAQLEKSRLLSDRFSAERPKGSFSTLEIQRTEQGDSAMYLCASSPRGTGQGGEAFFGQGTRLTVV.

The chain combines TRBV7-2 with TRBJ1-2; unclear D gene. The length of the CDR3 is 15 residues. Per germline, CDR1 SGHTA and CDR2 FQGNSA. Trimming stripped 0 bases from V and 0 bases from J, with 8 bases between. CDR3 in amino acids: CASSLARAANYGYTF. The CDR3 nucleotides are TGTGCCAGCAGCTTAGCGCGGGCAGCTAACTATGGCTACACCTTC.

By share of the sample, this clone is hyperexpanded. The V call is TRBV7-9, the J call TRBJ1-5; 7 bases align to TRBD1. Germline V gives CDR1 SEHNR, CDR2 FQNEAQ (reference sequence). Trimming removed 5 bases from V and 1 base from J; junction bases left unmatched: 5. The length of the CDR3 is 15 residues. The CDR3, as DNA: TGTGCCAGCAGCACGACAGGGAACAGCAATCAGCCCCAGCATTTT. It specifies CASSTTGNSNQPQHF.

V gene TRBV30 combines with J gene TRBJ1-5, with D unresolved. With 4 bases removed from V and 2 bases from J, the gap between germline ends came to 12 bases. The V gene's germline CDR1 is GTSNPN and CDR2 SVGIG (reference sequence). The CDR3 loop spans 14 amino acids. CDR3 loop: CAWNERGGNQPQHF. In DNA, the CDR3 is TGTGCCTGGAATGAACGCGGGGGCAATCAGCCCCAGCATTTT.

This clone has ten or more counts. CDR3 nucleotide sequence: TGTGCCAGCAGCTTAGGACTAGCGGGAGGGCAAGAGACCCAGTACTTC. Protein: CASSLGLAGGQETQYF. The rearrangement uses TRBV5-4 and TRBJ2-5; 15 bases align to TRBD2. The CDR3 extends over 16 amino acids. Germline V gene data show CDR1 as SGHNT and CDR2 as YYREEE (reference sequence). V gave up 2 bases and J gave up 2 bases; unmatched junction bases: 1. The whole variable domain, remainder taken from reference TRBV5-4 and TRBJ2-5, is ETGVTQSPTHLIKTRGQQVTLRCSSQSGHNTVSWYQQALGQGPQFIFQYYREEENGRGNFPPRFSGLQFPNYSSELNVNALELDDSALYLCASSLGLAGGQETQYFGPGTRLLVL.

The V and J genes are TRBV6-5 and TRBJ1-2; TRBD1 matches at 9 bases. The CDR3 contains 13 residues. CDR1 is MNHEY and CDR2 is SVGAGI in the germline V gene. V was clipped by 7 bases and J by 4 bases; unmatched bases: 4. CDR3 coding DNA: TGTGCCAGCACCCCGGACAGGGGCTATGGCTACACCTTC. Amino acid sequence: CASTPDRGYGYTF.

This chain links TRBV6-5 with TRBJ2-7; 10 nucleotides match TRBD2. Germline CDR1 and CDR2: MNHEY and SVGAGI. The V segment lost 8 bases and the J segment 5 bases; nucleotides outside the gene matches: 6. CDR3 length: 13 residues. CDR3 coding DNA: TGTGCCAGCCGGGGGACTAGCGTCGACGAGCAGTACTTC. Translated, it gives CASRGTSVDEQYF.